This is a list of T cell receptor beta chains from one sample in a study of blood T cell repertoires in COVID-19. The data were produced by immunoSEQ multiplex PCR, yet TCRdb's version contains in-frame clones alone and is incomplete. This table has fewer than 200,000 clones, around 85% appearing once. Material for sequencing was peripheral blood. The receptor source for this set is a man in his sixties who had recovered from COVID-19. Each CDR3 is given with its conserved first and last residue. The order of the fields is CDR3 DNA, CDR3 protein, V gene, clone size, D gene, CDR3 length, J gene. D genes are given only for firm matches. The listing skips clone size in some rows; elsewhere it reads once, few, many or a size class.

DNA: TGTGCCAGCAGTTCAGCCGGGACAGGGGTTACTGAAGCTTTCTTT; CDR3: CASSSAGTGVTEAFF; V: TRBV6-2/TRBV6-3; size: -; D: TRBD1; length: 15; J: TRBJ1-1
DNA: TGTGCCACCAGTGACAGGGGGAGGCAGGATCAGCCCCAGCATTTT; CDR3: CATSDRGRQDQPQHF; V: TRBV24-1; size: -; D: TRBD1; length: 15; J: TRBJ1-5
DNA: TGTGCCAGCAGCCAATTGGGACTCCAAGAGACCCAGTACTTC; CDR3: CASSQLGLQETQYF; V: TRBV9; size: -; D: -; length: 14; J: TRBJ2-5
DNA: TGTGCCAGCAGCCCCCCGACAGATACTACTGGTGAAAAACTGTTTTTT; CDR3: CASSPPTDTTGEKLFF; V: TRBV5-5; size: -; D: -; length: 16; J: TRBJ1-4
DNA: TGTGCCAGCAGCCAAGCGGGGGGCGCGTACTCTGGGGCCAACGTCCTGACTTTC; CDR3: CASSQAGGAYSGANVLTF; V: TRBV14; size: -; D: -; length: 18; J: TRBJ2-6
DNA: TGTGCCTGGACCCCCGGGACACCTGAAGCTTTCTTT; CDR3: CAWTPGTPEAFF; V: TRBV30; size: -; D: -; length: 12; J: TRBJ1-1
DNA: TGTGCCAGCGACCGGGGGGTAAGAACTGAAGCTTTCTTT; CDR3: CASDRGVRTEAFF; V: TRBV7-9; size: -; D: -; length: 13; J: TRBJ1-1
DNA: TGTGCCAGCAGTTTCAGGACAGGGAACACTGAAGCTTTCTTT; CDR3: CASSFRTGNTEAFF; V: TRBV27; size: -; D: TRBD1; length: 14; J: TRBJ1-1
DNA: TGTGCCAGCAGTGCCCGGAGTGGGGGAGGGACCGGGGAGCTGTTTTTT; CDR3: CASSARSGGGTGELFF; V: TRBV25-1; size: -; D: TRBD2; length: 16; J: TRBJ2-2
DNA: TGTGCCAGCAGCGTAGTTCCAACTGGTGAAAAACTGTTTTTT; CDR3: CASSVVPTGEKLFF; V: TRBV9; size: -; D: -; length: 14; J: TRBJ1-4
DNA: TGTGCCAGCAGCGGGGGACAGGTCCTCCCCTCCTATAATTCACCCCTCCACTTT; CDR3: CASSGGQVLPSYNSPLHF; V: TRBV21-1; size: -; D: -; length: 18; J: TRBJ1-6
DNA: TGTGCCAGCAGTGCGAGACAGGGGTCCAATGGCTACACCTTC; CDR3: CASSARQGSNGYTF; V: TRBV2; size: -; D: TRBD1; length: 14; J: TRBJ1-2
DNA: TGTGCCACCAGCAGACAGGTGGGCCGAGGAAACACCATATATTTT; CDR3: CATSRQVGRGNTIYF; V: TRBV15; size: -; D: -; length: 15; J: TRBJ1-3
DNA: TGTGCCAGCACCACAGGGGTGAACACTGAAGCTTTCTTT; CDR3: CASTTGVNTEAFF; V: TRBV27; size: once; D: TRBD1; length: 13; J: TRBJ1-1
DNA: TGCGCCAGCAGCTTGGGGACAGGGGGCTCTGGGGCCAACGTCCTGACTTTC; CDR3: CASSLGTGGSGANVLTF; V: TRBV5-1; size: -; D: TRBD1; length: 17; J: TRBJ2-6
DNA: TGTGCCAGCCGCTTCCGGGACAGGGGCCCCGGCGCTGAAGCTTTCTTT; CDR3: CASRFRDRGPGAEAFF; V: TRBV27; size: -; D: TRBD1; length: 16; J: TRBJ1-1
DNA: TGTGCCAGTTCGGACAGTTATAATTCACCCCTCCACTTT; CDR3: CASSDSYNSPLHF; V: TRBV19; size: -; D: -; length: 13; J: TRBJ1-6
DNA: TGTGCCAGCAGTGAGGGGGCCTTCCCCTATGGCTACACCTTC; CDR3: CASSEGAFPYGYTF; V: TRBV6-1; size: -; D: -; length: 14; J: TRBJ1-2
DNA: TGTGCCAGCAGCTTGAGTCAGTTTAATGAAAAACTGTTTTTT; CDR3: CASSLSQFNEKLFF; V: TRBV5-5; size: once; D: -; length: 14; J: TRBJ1-4
DNA: TGTGCCAGTAGGAACGGGGGTTTTGATTCACCCCTCCACTTT; CDR3: CASRNGGFDSPLHF; V: TRBV27; size: -; D: -; length: 14; J: TRBJ1-6
DNA: TGTGCCAGCAGCCATCAGGGGGGCAATCAGCCCCAGCATTTT; CDR3: CASSHQGGNQPQHF; V: TRBV4-2; size: -; D: TRBD1; length: 14; J: TRBJ1-5
DNA: TGTGCCAGCAGCCCCAGGGGCTGGGTTGGGAACACTGAAGCTTTCTTT; CDR3: CASSPRGWVGNTEAFF; V: TRBV11-2; size: -; D: -; length: 16; J: TRBJ1-1
DNA: TGTGCCAGCAGCAAAAAGGGCGCTGGACAGGGGTGGTACTACGAGCAGTACTTC; CDR3: CASSKKGAGQGWYYEQYF; V: TRBV21-1; size: once; D: -; length: 18; J: TRBJ2-7
DNA: TGTGCCACCAGCAGTAAACGAGGGTCCAGCGGGGGAAACACAGATACGCAGTATTTT; CDR3: CATSSKRGSSGGNTDTQYF; V: TRBV15; size: -; D: TRBD2; length: 19; J: TRBJ2-3
DNA: TGTGCCAGTGGGTCCCAGGGGGCCTACGAGCAGTACTTC; CDR3: CASGSQGAYEQYF; V: TRBV19; size: -; D: TRBD1; length: 13; J: TRBJ2-7
DNA: TGTGCCAGCAGCTTAGCGAGACTGGATACGCAGTATTTT; CDR3: CASSLARLDTQYF; V: TRBV7-2; size: -; D: -; length: 13; J: TRBJ2-3